Below are 5 T cell receptor beta chains sequenced from a single sample in a study of Ad26.COV2.S vaccination and SARS-CoV-2 variants. The treatment here: some 19 received Ad26.COV2.S at low or high dose, single or two shots; about 5 received placebo; per-sample allocation not given. Specimen acquisition occurred on day 63 following the initial vaccine or placebo injection. Sequencing used immunoSEQ multiplex PCR; TCRdb keeps in-frame clones, though not all of them. The sample yields 400,000 to 450,000 clones, around 91% seen once. The material sequenced was peripheral blood, taken in a trial of Ad26.COV2.S vaccine versus placebo. The receptors were gathered from a person aged 18-65 years who received the Ad26.COV2.S COVID-19 vaccine or a placebo.

This rearrangement joins TRBV19 to TRBJ1-2; D is undetermined. V was pared by 0 bases and J by 3 bases, with 8 bases between. The V gene's germline CDR1 is LNHDA and CDR2 SQIVND (reference sequence). The CDR3 is 14 amino acids. This CDR3 is CASSIEGGYYGYTF. CDR3 bases: TGTGCCAGTAGTATAGAAGGCGGGTACTATGGCTACACCTTC.

The chain uses TRBV18 and TRBJ1-1; no reliable D call. There are 13 residues in the CDR3. Germline lookup yields CDR1 KGHSH and CDR2 LQKENI. The V gene lost 5 bases and the J gene lost 4 bases, with 11 bases spanning the gap. The CDR3 region has the DNA TGTGCCAGCTCAGCGAAAGAGGGCACTGAAGCTTTCTTT. It translates to CASSAKEGTEAFF.

The chain links TRBV28 to TRBJ2-3, with 12 bases identical to TRBD2. The CDR3 is 19 residues long. The germline gives CDR1 MDHEN, CDR2 SYDVKM. V dropped 4 bases and J dropped 0; count of bases not matched to a gene: 11. The CDR3 DNA sequence: TGTGCCAGCAGTTACCGCGTGTCTAGCGGGAGGGCGAGCACAGATACGCAGTATTTT. Translating gives CASSYRVSSGRASTDTQYF.

The rearrangement uses TRBV5-6 and TRBJ2-3; 7 bases match TRBD2. CDR3 size: 15 residues. Germline V gene lookup returns CDR1 SGHDT and CDR2 YYEEEE. The ends lost 4 bases at V and 4 bases at J; junction bases unmatched: 9. The CDR3: CASSPVLRGADTQYF. The CDR3, as DNA: TGTGCCAGCAGCCCGGTCCTTCGGGGGGCAGATACGCAGTATTTT.

This rearrangement joins TRBV20-1 to TRBJ2-1; D might be TRBD1 (6 bases). Germline values: CDR1 DFQATT, CDR2 SNEGSKA (reference sequence). V dropped 3 bases and J dropped 10 bases, with 16 bases sitting between them. There are 13 residues in the CDR3. CDR3 loop: CSASASVRGEQFF. In nucleotides, the CDR3 is TGCAGTGCTAGTGCGTCAGTAAGGGGGGAGCAGTTCTTC.